The following is a T cell receptor (beta chain) sequence with its context. It has no known antigen specificity. Per-nucleotide qualities are absent, and no much larger clonotype sits a single base away. These data are taken from a study of OX40 agonist ivuxolimab in advanced cancers. Background on the whole study: The costimulatory receptor OX40 (CD134) was targeted by ivuxolimab, a fully human IgG2 agonistic monoclonal antibody. Intravenous ivuxolimab was administered to patients every 2 weeks at six dose levels: 0.01, 0.1, 0.3, 1.5, 3 and 10 mg/kg. Of the roughly 51 patients in dose escalation, 19 had hepatocellular carcinoma, about 15 had melanoma, 9 had renal cell carcinoma and 9 had head and neck cancer. In the dose-escalation cohort, more than 80% of patients were male, and the mean age was approximately 60 years with a range of roughly 20 to 85. Prior anti-PD-1, anti-PD-L1 or anti-CTLA-4 therapy was permitted, and less than 45% of dose-escalation patients had received checkpoint inhibitors. Partial responses were achieved by three dose-escalation patients, of whom one had hepatocellular carcinoma and two had cutaneous melanoma. The purpose of peripheral TCRbeta sequencing was to test whether ivuxolimab changed TCR sequence diversity and led to clonal T-cell expansion. The paper covers the monotherapy dose-escalation part of the phase I ivuxolimab trial, which included N of about 50 patients. Study-level results and caveats: The antigen specificity of the peripheral T cells that underwent clonal expansion was not determined. At doses of 0.1 to 3.0 mg/kg, clonal expansion of both CD4+ and CD8+ T cells in blood was seen between baseline and week 6. In the 0.1-3.0 mg/kg groups, partial responders had among the lowest normalized peripheral clonal expansion, particularly in CD8+ T cells. Low levels of normalized T-cell clonal expansion were also shown by some nonresponding patients. After ivuxolimab, more expanded clones were found on average in CD8+ T cells than in CD4+ T cells.

The trial excluded patients who had a history of autoimmune disease or who were on systemic immunosuppression. Peripheral blood for TCR sequencing was drawn from every dose cohort at baseline, at cycle 4 day 1 and at cycle 7 day 1. Samples came from an open-label, multicenter, first-in-human phase I dose-escalation trial of ivuxolimab. The trial enrolled adults with locally advanced or metastatic head and neck squamous cell, hepatocellular, melanoma or renal cell carcinoma. Before TCR sequencing, CD4+ T cells and CD8+ T cells were sorted from peripheral blood as separate populations. To sequence the TCRbeta CDR3 region, genomic DNA was isolated from the sorted cells. The immunoSEQ Assay was used for sequencing of TCRbeta CDR3 regions. The immuneACCESS repertoire file appears here via TCRdb, limited to in-frame rearrangements. These files lack a portion of the clones; in checked studies, under half of the deficit traces to unresolved V genes, and the cause of the others is not known. This sample is represented by fewer than 65,000 clones; more than 80% of them were singletons. Together, the top ten hold approximately 5% of the sample.

The input for sequencing was CD4+ or CD8+ T cells sorted from blood, taken in a trial of the OX40 agonist ivuxolimab. This TCR was recovered from an adult with an advanced solid tumor such as melanoma, head and neck, liver or kidney cancer.

The DNA is TGTGCCAGTAGTATTCCGGGACAGGGGTCCGAAGATACGCAGTATTTT. It translates as CASSIPGQGSEDTQYF. Rearrangement joined TRBV19 to TRBJ2-3; a stretch of 10 junction bases matches TRBD1. The germline V gene (reference sequence) specifies LNHDA as CDR1 and SQIVND as CDR2. The CDR3 sequence holds 16 residues, the cysteine and phenylalanine included. The DNA shown is the 48-base CDR3, in frame from base 1. V is pruned by 3 bases and J by 5 bases, leaving 8 bases of the junction without a gene match. The entire variable domain, with the stretches around the CDR3 drawn from the reference TRBV19 and TRBJ2-3 proteins, is DGGITQSPKYLFRKEGQNVTLSCEQNLNHDAMYWYRQDPGQGLRLIYYSQIVNDFQKGDIAEGYSVSREKKESFPLTVTSAQKNPTAFYLCASSIPGQGSEDTQYFGPGTRLTVL.